This T cell receptor (beta chain) was retrieved from a study of regulatory T cells in long-lasting Graves disease. Background on the study: Recently diagnosed Graves' patients had received antithyroid drugs for under 3 months.

Time point indicated: newly diagnosed GD, antithyroid drugs for less than 3 months. RNA extracted from PBMCs served as the sequencing template. Arm-PCR of CDR3 regions and iRepertoire HTBI primers were the basis on which TCR beta libraries were built. TCRdb processed the multiplex PCR reads anew with MiXCR; each CDR3 protein has one entry. Altogether under 300,000 distinct CDR3 sequences are present, approximately 16% being singletons, with the ten largest covering 22%. This clonotype appeared many times. What it binds is not known. Study conclusions and caveats: A limited number of samples was an acknowledged limitation. Among the persistent patients, about 3,000 public clonotypes were shared, more than the roughly 990 shared among new patients.

The sequence was obtained from a female donor with Graves disease. The sequencing here drew on peripheral blood mononuclear cells (PBMCs), taken at new diagnosis, from a patient treated with antithyroid drugs.

CDR3 sequence reads: CSVPGQDNYGYTF. The CDR3 coding sequence is TGCAGCGTCCCGGGACAAGACAACTATGGCTACACCTTC. The chain combines TRBV29-1 with TRBJ1-2, with a tentative D call TRBD1 (6 bases). The germline V gene encodes CDR1 SQVTM and CDR2 ANQGSEA. Trimming took 6 bases from V and 2 from J, leaving 13 bases between them. The CDR3 loop spans 13 amino acids.